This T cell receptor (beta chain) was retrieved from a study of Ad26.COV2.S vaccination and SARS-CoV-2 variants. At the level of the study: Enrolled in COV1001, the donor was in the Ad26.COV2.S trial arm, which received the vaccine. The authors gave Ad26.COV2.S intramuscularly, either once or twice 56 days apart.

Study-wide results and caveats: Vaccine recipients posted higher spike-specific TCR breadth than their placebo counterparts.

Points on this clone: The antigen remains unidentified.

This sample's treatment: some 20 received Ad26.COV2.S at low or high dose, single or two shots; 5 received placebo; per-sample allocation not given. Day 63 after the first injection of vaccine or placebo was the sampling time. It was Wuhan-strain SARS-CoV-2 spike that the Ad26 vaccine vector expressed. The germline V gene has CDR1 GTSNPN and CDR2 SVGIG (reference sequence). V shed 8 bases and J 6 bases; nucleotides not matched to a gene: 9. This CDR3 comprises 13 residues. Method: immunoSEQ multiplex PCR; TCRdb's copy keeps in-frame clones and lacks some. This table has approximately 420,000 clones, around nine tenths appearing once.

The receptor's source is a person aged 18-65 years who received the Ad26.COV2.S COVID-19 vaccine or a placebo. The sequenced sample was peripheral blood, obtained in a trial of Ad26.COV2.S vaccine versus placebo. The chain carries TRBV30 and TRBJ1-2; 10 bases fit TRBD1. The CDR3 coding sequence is TGTGCCGGCCGGGACAGGGGATCAGATGGCTACACCTTC. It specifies CAGRDRGSDGYTF.